This T cell receptor beta chain was recovered during a study of human T cells and chemical hapten exposure. On the study more broadly: Patch tests applied 0.01% DPC to the upper back and were scored after 6 days.

Per the original data handling: TCRs per sample had a median of roughly 96,000 and ranged from about 23,224 to 700,000. TCRdb used MiXCR to reprocess the RACE reads, holding one entry per CDR3 protein. V and J calls and clone size were set by TCRdb, not the authors. There are fewer than 200,000 distinct CDR3 sequences in the sample; around 30% occur only once, and less than 3.5% lies in the top ten. The V gene lost 4 bases and the J gene lost 7 bases, with 17 bases spanning the gap. This CDR3 has 14 amino acids. Germline lookup yields CDR1 SQVTM and CDR2 ANQGSEA. General observations from the study: Controls had significantly fewer large CDR3 similarity clusters than were formed by expanded TCRs. TCRs at a frequency above 1 in 1000 stayed unchanged with DPC sensitization.

Comments on this clonotype: Its antigen is not identified.

This sample's time point: pre-sensitization, week 0. Indicated treatment: therapeutic diphenylcyclopropenone sensitization with weekly scalp DPC. The chain combines TRBV29-1 with TRBJ2-4; a weak D match, TRBD2 (5 bases). This receptor was taken from a woman in her 30s with alopecia areata. Some clones in this sample may be carry-over from other donors' samples. The source was whole blood, collected in connection with sensitization to the hapten diphenylcyclopropenone (DPC). Here the CDR3 DNA reads TGCAGCGTTGGAGGAGAGGGCCGTCGGAACATTCAGTACTTC. Its translation: CSVGGEGRRNIQYF.